The 6 T cell receptor beta chains reported below all come from one sample, sequenced in a study of regulatory T cells in long-lasting Graves disease. Assembly of TCR beta libraries relied on iRepertoire HTBI primers together with Arm-PCR of CDR3 regions. TCRdb re-analysed the multiplex PCR reads in MiXCR, keeping a single row per CDR3 protein. The sample records hundreds of thousands of distinct CDR3 sequences, roughly 23% being singletons. Time point here: persistent/refractory GD, antithyroid drugs over 5 years with positive TRAb. RNA from PBMCs was the source of the TCR library. The sample was peripheral blood mononuclear cells (PBMCs), taken when the disease was refractory, from a patient treated with antithyroid drugs. Source of these receptors: a female donor with Graves disease.

Worth noting for this clonotype: One base away lies a much larger clone, so this may be a sequencing read error. The chain carries TRBV28 and TRBJ2-7; D gene uncertain. CDR1 and CDR2 (germline): MDHEN, SYDVKM. This CDR3 contains 14 residues. The CDR3 DNA follows: TGTGCCAGCGGTTTGGTTCGAAGACACTACGAGCAGTACTTC. It specifies CASGLVRRHYEQYF.

This clonotype was counted at least ten times. The V call is TRBV4-1, the J call TRBJ2-5; 12 nucleotides align to TRBD2. The CDR3 has 16 amino acids. Germline trimming cut 4 bases from V and 5 bases from J; bases unmatched to any gene: 8. Germline V gene data show CDR1 as MGHRA and CDR2 as YSYEKL. DNA of the CDR3: TGCGCCAGCAGCCGAAGACTAGCGGGAGAGATTGAGACCCAGTACTTC. It encodes CASSRRLAGEIETQYF.

Regarding this clonotype: A read error may be the cause here, since a much bigger clone is one base away. The chain employs TRBV7-2 and TRBJ1-1, with 9 bases fitting TRBD1. Germline CDR1 SGHTA, CDR2 FQGNSA. CDR3 length: 14 residues. The CDR3 DNA reads as TGTGTCAGCAGCTCAGGACAGGGGTACGCTGAAGCTTCCTTT. Its protein is CVSSSGQGYAEASF.

There are many counts of this clonotype. The V call is TRBV30, the J call TRBJ1-2; D is ambiguous. Between the trimmed V and J ends, which lost 3 bases and 4 bases, there was a span of 12 bases. This CDR3 is built from 13 residues. Germline values: CDR1 GTSNPN, CDR2 SVGIG (reference sequence). The DNA of the CDR3 is TGTGCCTGGAGAGGGTTGGACGGCTATGGCTACACCTTC. Translated: CAWRGLDGYGYTF. Complete variable domain (other parts from reference TRBV30 and TRBJ1-2): SQTIHQWPATLVQPVGSPLSLECTVEGTSNPNLYWYRQAAGRGLQLLFYSVGIGQISSEVPQNLSASRPQDRQFILSSKKLLLSDSGFYLCAWRGLDGYGYTFGSGTRLTVV.

The CDR3: CASCRAGGLHEQYF. CDR3 nucleotide sequence: TGTGCCAGCTGTCGGGCAGGGGGCCTCCACGAGCAGTACTTC. The V and J genes are TRBV6-2 or TRBV6-3 and TRBJ2-7, with 8 nucleotides matching TRBD1. The V gene end was trimmed by 8 bases and the J gene end by 5 bases; junction bases not matched to a gene: 11. The CDR3 has 14 amino acids. Germline lookup yields CDR1 MNHEY and CDR2 SVGEGT.

This clonotype showed up many times. The CDR3 sequence: CASSPLTSGRAAPGGTQYF. The CDR3 DNA is TGTGCCAGCAGTCCCCTGACTAGCGGGAGGGCCGCCCCGGGCGGGACCCAGTACTTC. V and J are TRBV28 and TRBJ2-5, with 14 bases that match TRBD2. The V and J ends lost 5 bases and 7 bases, in that order; junction bases with no gene match: 18. The CDR3 runs to 19 residues. From germline, CDR1 is MDHEN and CDR2 SYDVKM. The variable domain in full, with the rest retrieved from reference TRBV28 and TRBJ2-5, is DVKVTQSSRYLVKRTGEKVFLECVQDMDHENMFWYRQDPGLGLRLIYFSYDVKMKEKGDIPEGYSVSREKKERFSLILESASTNQTSMYLCASSPLTSGRAAPGGTQYFGPGTRLLVL.